This TCR beta chain was recorded in a study of T cell responses to AZD1222 COVID-19 vaccine. General study points: White British donors predominated, females outnumbered males, and clonal diversity was possibly underestimated. A rise in Spike-specific TCR breadth and depth followed two AZD1222 doses.

With respect to this clone: What it binds is unknown.

The CDR3 is 13 residues long. Germline-derived CDR1 and CDR2 are KGHSH and LQKENI. The V end lost 2 bases, the J end lost 3 bases, and 7 bases lay between the germline ends. Produced via immunoSEQ multiplex PCR; TCRdb's table is partial and in-frame only. The sample lists about 64,000 clones; 90% to 95% were seen once. The clonotype originates from an adult who received the MenACWY meningococcal vaccine as a control. The source material was peripheral blood, sampled 28 days after the second dose of the MenACWY control vaccine. V and J are TRBV18 and TRBJ2-5; no definite D call. CDR3 DNA sequence: TGTGCCAGCTCACCAGTAGATGAAGAGACCCAGTACTTC. Protein: CASSPVDEETQYF. Variable domain in full (rest from reference TRBV18 and TRBJ2-5): NAGVMQNPRHLVRRRGQEARLRCSPMKGHSHVYWYRQLPEEGLKFMVYLQKENIIDESGMPKERFSAEFPKEGPSILRIQQVVRGDSAAYFCASSPVDEETQYFGPGTRLLVL.